Listed below are T cell receptor beta chains from one sample, sequenced in a study of PD-L1 blockade in urothelial cancer. TCRdb keeps only in-frame clones here, not all; method: immunoSEQ multiplex PCR. The repertoire has around 100,000 clones, 87% of them found once; the top ten carry more than 1.5%. This sample comprised PBMCs, obtained around atezolizumab (anti-PD-L1) treatment. Every receptor here comes from a man aged 60-69 years with urothelial cancer. The CDR3 runs from the conserved cysteine through the conserved F or W. Each record gives: V gene, CDR3 length, J gene, clone size, CDR3 protein. Size tells how often a clone was seen (once, few, many) or the class of an expanded clone, and some rows leave it out.

TRBV20-1	11	TRBJ1-2	.	CSAWDFYGYTF
TRBV5-4	13	TRBJ1-1	.	CASSLDRRSEAFF
TRBV4-2	15	TRBJ2-7	.	CASSPGLAGGVEQYF
TRBV29-1	16	TRBJ2-1	.	CSVKSSGDRGSHEQFF
TRBV10-3	16	TRBJ2-1	once	CAISEQTSGEYNEQFF
TRBV2	15	TRBJ2-1	.	CASSEGLASYNEQFF
TRBV6-6	14	TRBJ2-2	.	CASTRGGNTGELFF
TRBV7-2	15	TRBJ1-1	.	CASSLKGQGATEAFF
TRBV7-6	12	TRBJ2-7	.	CASSQRSGRAHF
TRBV29-1	12	TRBJ1-1	.	CSVMPETVPAFF
TRBV6-5	12	TRBJ1-4	.	CASSYNREKLFF
TRBV28	12	TRBJ2-2	.	CASSSGTGELFF
TRBV5-1	13	TRBJ2-1	.	CASSLVEGYEQFF
TRBV5-1	14	TRBJ2-1	.	CASSPGGSYNEQFF
TRBV7-9	13	TRBJ2-7	.	CASSLADTYEQYF
TRBV9	15	TRBJ2-1	.	CASSVGQGVHNEQFF
TRBV5-6	16	TRBJ1-4	.	CASSFGLGATNEKLFF
TRBV9	15	TRBJ1-2	once	CASSVQEGSVDGYTF
TRBV7-2	16	TRBJ2-7	.	CASSLSTSGNAYEQYF
TRBV7-2	14	TRBJ1-5	.	CASSFGGGSQPQHF
TRBV7-2	16	TRBJ2-1	.	CASSSLGGNSYNEQFF
TRBV7-3	15	TRBJ1-1	.	CASSLRAGQDTEAFF
TRBV28	16	TRBJ2-5	.	CASSSPLTGIGETQYF
TRBV12-5	14	TRBJ2-5	.	CASGLDQDRGTQYF
TRBV6-1	16	TRBJ2-1	.	CASSAGLAGTYNEQFF
TRBV5-4	14	TRBJ2-7	few	CASSLEGQGAEQYF
TRBV12-5	14	TRBJ2-1	few	CATSVLAGGNEQFF
TRBV5-6	16	TRBJ1-5	.	CASSWGQGAMGQPQHF
TRBV7-6	18	TRBJ2-7	once	CASSLAPNPGQGIYEQYF
TRBV30	13	TRBJ1-2	.	CAWSVTGLNGYTF
TRBV30	11	TRBJ2-1	.	CAWLAGAEQFF
TRBV27	15	TRBJ2-1	.	CASRRGVVTYNEQFF
TRBV28	18	TRBJ2-7	.	CASSSGQGTRGPIYEQYF
TRBV7-2	15	TRBJ1-5	.	CASSFQGMSNQPQHF
TRBV5-6	12	TRBJ2-3	.	CASRVHADTQYF
TRBV6-1	16	TRBJ1-5	.	CASSETTGGENQPQHF
TRBV7-7	15	TRBJ2-7	.	CASSLAGQGIGQQYF
TRBV5-1	13	TRBJ2-3	.	CASRVGVTDTQYF
TRBV27	14	TRBJ2-7	.	CASSPMDRAPEQYF
TRBV11-2	15	TRBJ2-1	.	CASSLATGGYNEQFF
TRBV7-2	15	TRBJ1-4	.	CASSPAPQVGRKLFF
TRBV6-1	15	TRBJ1-2	.	CASSETGTGLEGYTF
TRBV4-1	11	TRBJ1-3	.	CASGSGNTIYF
TRBV7-9	16	TRBJ2-7	.	CASSPRMGQGPYEQYF
TRBV6-1	14	TRBJ2-2	.	CASPPQGRAGELFF